One and the same sample provided the 18 T cell receptor beta chains below, sequenced in a study of CD8+CD57+ T cells in acquired aplastic anemia. Genomic DNA, the template, was used for profiling of the TCR beta VDJ and CDR3. TCRdb used MiXCR to reprocess the reads, holding one entry per CDR3 protein. The table has some 42,000 distinct CDR3 sequences, 68% seen once. What was sequenced was sorted CD4+, CD8+, or CD8+CD57+ T cells (not recorded which) from PBMCs. The source of these receptors is a human donor in good health, serving as a control.

J is TRBJ1-6 and V is TRBV19; D gene ambiguous. The CDR3 spans 14 residues. CDR1 is LNHDA and CDR2 is SQIVND in the germline V gene (reference sequence). V was cut by 6 bases and J by 6 bases, with 12 bases left in between. The CDR3, as DNA: TGTGCCAGTAGCGTCAACAGCGGTAATTCACCCCTCCACTTT. Amino acid sequence: CASSVNSGNSPLHF.

The chain carries TRBV7-3 and TRBJ2-3, with 7 bases fitting TRBD2. Trimming took 6 bases from V and 4 from J; bases not matched to a gene: 16. Germline V gives CDR1 SGHTA, CDR2 FQGTGA. This CDR3 comprises 17 residues. The CDR3 coding sequence is TGTGCCAGCAGGAGAATTAGCGGGTCGCTCCGTGCAGATACGCAGTATTTT. It is translated as CASRRISGSLRADTQYF.

This clonotype was recorded only once. The chain combines TRBV19 with TRBJ2-7; D is uncertain. CDR3 length: 15 residues. Germline CDR1 is LNHDA and CDR2 is SQIVND (reference sequence). Deletions cut 0 bases from V and 2 bases from J, with 11 bases between. The CDR3 loop reads CASSIDLGQTYEQYF. CDR3 bases: TGTGCCAGTAGTATAGATCTGGGTCAAACCTACGAGCAGTACTTC. The variable domain in full, with the rest retrieved from reference TRBV19 and TRBJ2-7, is DGGITQSPKYLFRKEGQNVTLSCEQNLNHDAMYWYRQDPGQGLRLIYYSQIVNDFQKGDIAEGYSVSREKKESFPLTVTSAQKNPTAFYLCASSIDLGQTYEQYFGPGTRLTVT.

The chain carries TRBV29-1 and TRBJ2-1; 7 bases fit TRBD1. This CDR3 region has 13 residues. The germline V gene encodes CDR1 SQVTM and CDR2 ANQGSEA. Trimming removed 5 bases from V and 8 bases from J; junction bases left unmatched: 9. The CDR3 region is CSVSGTALDEQFF. CDR3 DNA: TGCAGCGTTTCCGGGACAGCCCTGGATGAGCAGTTCTTC.

This clonotype appeared a few times. V usage is TRBV9 and J usage is TRBJ1-1; 10 nucleotides match TRBD1. J lost 6 bases, V lost 4 bases, and 15 bases had no gene match. The CDR3 extends over 17 amino acids. Germline CDR1 and CDR2: SGDLS and YYNGEE. CDR3 nucleotide sequence: TGTGCCAGCAGCCCCTCCGGGACAGGGGCCGTTGGGGCTGAAGCTTTCTTT. Amino acids: CASSPSGTGAVGAEAFF. Drawing the rest from reference TRBV9 and TRBJ1-1, the complete variable domain is DSGVTQTPKHLITATGQRVTLRCSPRSGDLSVYWYQQSLDQGLQFLIQYYNGEERAKGNILERFSAQQFPDLHSELNLSSLELGDSALYFCASSPSGTGAVGAEAFFGQGTRLTVV.

The V gene is TRBV19, the J gene TRBJ1-2; 8 bases are shared with TRBD1. The CDR3 runs to 14 residues. V dropped 6 bases and J dropped 3; count of bases not matched to a gene: 6. Germline V gives CDR1 LNHDA, CDR2 SQIVND (reference sequence). The CDR3 DNA is TGTGCCAGTAGGAAGGACAGGGCCGACTATGGCTACACCTTC. Its protein is CASRKDRADYGYTF.

The V call is TRBV5-4, the J call TRBJ2-3, with TRBD2 matching over 9 bases. Per germline, CDR1 SGHNT and CDR2 YYREEE (reference sequence). The CDR3 is 15 amino acids. Losses at the gene ends were 2 bases for V and 5 bases for J; bases not matched to a gene: 6. The CDR3 DNA reads TGTGCCAGCAGCTTAGCGGGGGGCACTGTAGATACGCAGTATTTT. This sequence encodes CASSLAGGTVDTQYF.

Judged by abundance, this clonotype is medium-sized. This sequence joins TRBV19 and TRBJ2-3; possibly TRBD1 for D (6 bases). This CDR3 is built from 10 residues. V lost 6 bases and J lost 14, with 12 bases in between. The germline CDR1 and CDR2 sequences are LNHDA and SQIVND (reference sequence). The CDR3 DNA reads as TGTGCCAGTAGGGGGGCGGATCTGTATTTT. Its translation is CASRGADLYF.

For the CDR3, the DNA is TGTGCCAGCAGTGAACATGGCGGGGGCTACGAGCAGTACTTC. Protein product: CASSEHGGGYEQYF. The chain uses TRBV6-1 and TRBJ2-7; 7 bases align to TRBD2. The ends lost 2 bases at V and 3 bases at J; junction bases unmatched: 4. Germline V gives CDR1 MNHNS, CDR2 SASEGT. The CDR3 sequence is 14 residues long.

The rearrangement uses TRBV10-3 and TRBJ2-7, with 9 bases that match TRBD1. The DNA end favors TRBJ2-1, so the J call may be wrong. The germline V gene encodes CDR1 ENHRY and CDR2 SYGVKD. CDR3 length: 15 amino acids. The CDR3 sequence is CAIGRNRDRVDEQFF. The CDR3 region has the DNA TGTGCCATCGGGAGAAACCGGGACAGGGTAGATGAGCAGTTCTTC.

The V call is TRBV7-2, the J call TRBJ1-1; D is possibly TRBD1 (5 bases). With 4 bases removed from V and 1 base from J, the gap between germline ends came to 13 bases. The CDR3 consists of 15 residues. Germline V gene data show CDR1 as SGHTA and CDR2 as FQGNSA. The CDR3 nucleotides are TGTGCCAGCAGCTCCAAGGGCAGGGCGAACACTGAAGCTTTCTTT. Translated, it gives CASSSKGRANTEAFF.

The chain couples TRBV25-1 to TRBJ2-6; TRBD1 is a possible D gene (5 bases). V dropped 6 bases and J dropped 0 bases, with 15 bases sitting between them. This CDR3 spans 17 amino acids. Germline V gives CDR1 MGHDK, CDR2 SYGVNS. CDR3 amino acids: CASRGIGHPSGANVLTF. The CDR3 bases are TGTGCCAGCAGGGGAATTGGACATCCCTCTGGGGCCAACGTCCTGACTTTC.

As for this clonotype: A read error may explain this, as a much larger clone is one base away. The gene calls are TRBV24-1 and TRBJ2-7, with TRBD1 matching over 10 bases. CDR3 length: 16 residues. CDR1 is KGHDR, CDR2 SFDVKD, per germline. The V and J ends lost 5 bases and 0 bases, in that order; junction bases with no gene match: 6. DNA for the CDR3: TGTGCCACCAGTGCCTGGGGGACAGGGGACTCCTACGAGCAGTACTTC. Residues: CATSAWGTGDSYEQYF.

The table lists this clonotype with many counts. This rearrangement joins TRBV12-3 or TRBV12-4 to TRBJ2-3; a possible D gene is TRBD2 (6 bases). CDR3 length: 15 amino acids. Trimming removed 9 bases at V and 1 base at J, with 17 bases between. Here the CDR3 DNA reads TGTGCCAGTTCTCACACGGGGGAGGGCACAGATACGCAGTATTTT. Translated: CASSHTGEGTDTQYF.

V gene TRBV11-1 combines with J gene TRBJ2-7; TRBD1 matches 10 bases. The CDR3 consists of 16 residues. Germline V gene data show CDR1 as SGHAT and CDR2 as FQDESV (reference sequence). Trimming took 4 bases from V and 2 from J; bases not matched to a gene: 8. This CDR3 reads CASSSGGTGEAYEQYF. The CDR3 bases are TGTGCCAGCAGCTCAGGGGGGACAGGGGAAGCCTACGAGCAGTACTTC.

In regard to this clonotype: A read error is likely, as this CDR3 ends without the conserved phenylalanine or tryptophan. The DNA is omitted, as the CDR3 cannot be located on it reliably, and the CDR3 follows TCRdb's listing. The chain combines TRBV7-2 with TRBJ1-1. The CDR3 is 12 residues long, ends included. The germline V gene has CDR1 SGHTA and CDR2 FQGNSA. CDR3 region: CASSLASTEAFL.

J is TRBJ1-4 and V is TRBV7-9, with 7 positions matching TRBD1. The ends lost 3 bases at V and 7 bases at J; junction bases unmatched: 5. The CDR3 has 14 amino acids. Germline-derived CDR1 and CDR2 are SEHNR and FQNEAQ (reference sequence). CDR3 sequence (DNA): TGTGCCAGCAGCTTGACAGGGTCGAGTGAAAAACTGTTTTTT. Its protein product is CASSLTGSSEKLFF.

V is TRBV2 and J is TRBJ1-5; D is uncertain. Trimming took 0 bases from V and 0 from J, leaving 3 bases between them. Germline V gene lookup returns CDR1 SNHLY and CDR2 FYNNEI. This CDR3 is 14 amino acids long. The CDR3 nucleotides read TGTGCCAGCAGTGAAGCCTATAGCAATCAGCCCCAGCATTTT. It specifies CASSEAYSNQPQHF.